Given below is one TCR beta chain in context. CDR3 length: 12 amino acids. Germline V CDR1 and CDR2: SGHAT, FQNNGV. Trimming removed 9 bases from V and 0 bases from J, with 6 bases in between. Assay used: immunoSEQ multiplex PCR; TCRdb lists only in-frame clones, some missing. The sample holds about 120,000 clones, roughly 88% seen once. This entry comes from a study of blood T cell repertoires in COVID-19. Study-wide context: From the United States, Italy and Spain came samples of acute and convalescent COVID-19.

The source is a man in his forties with acute or convalescent COVID-19. The sample taken for sequencing was peripheral blood. This chain joins TRBV11-2 and TRBJ1-3; D ambiguous. The CDR3 DNA sequence: TGTGCCAGTTCTGTCTCTGGAAACACCATATATTTT. Residues: CASSVSGNTIYF. Using reference TRBV11-2 and TRBJ1-3 for the parts outside the CDR3, the full variable domain is EAGVAQSPRYKIIEKRQSVAFWCNPISGHATLYWYQQILGQGPKLLIQFQNNGVVDDSQLPKDRFSAERLKGVDSTLKIQPAKLEDSAVYLCASSVSGNTIYFGEGSWLTVV.